This T cell receptor beta chain was captured in a study of CD8 T cells in ankylosing spondylitis. TCRdb re-called the 5' RACE reads with MiXCR, one entry per CDR3 protein. The sample comprises 150,000 to 200,000 distinct CDR3 sequences, 11% of which are singletons, and 25% to 30% rests with the top ten. This clonotype was picked up many times. Trimming stripped 3 bases from V and 5 bases from J, with 5 bases between. The V gene's germline CDR1 is MNHEY and CDR2 SVGEGT. The CDR3 runs 12 residues. The material sequenced was blood, either unsorted or a sorted T cell fraction (not recorded which). The chain recombines TRBV6-2 or TRBV6-3 with TRBJ2-1; D unresolved. The receptor's source is a male donor with ankylosing spondylitis or in good health (not recorded which). In DNA, the CDR3 is TGTGCCAGCAGTTATAGGGACAATGAGCAGTTCTTC. Amino acid sequence: CASSYRDNEQFF.